This T cell receptor (beta chain) emerged from a study of blood T cell repertoires in COVID-19. Sequencing was performed with immunoSEQ multiplex PCR; in TCRdb, only in-frame clones are kept and a portion is missing. In the table there are tens of thousands of clones, over 80% of which are singletons. This clonotype originated in a woman at least 80 years old with active or convalescent COVID-19. The sample comprised peripheral blood.

The CDR3 protein is CATETGLPGELFF. For the CDR3, the DNA is TGTGCCACCGAGACAGGGCTTCCCGGGGAGCTGTTTTTT. The chain uses TRBV28 and TRBJ2-2; TRBD1 agrees at 7 bases. The J segment lost 6 bases and the V segment lost 10 bases, leaving 8 bases of the junction unmatched. CDR1 and CDR2 (germline): MDHEN, SYDVKM. The CDR3 is 13 amino acids.